One and the same sample provided the 20 T cell receptor beta chains below, sequenced in a study of regulatory T cells in long-lasting Graves disease. Building the TCR beta libraries relied on iRepertoire HTBI primers, and CDR3 regions underwent Arm-PCR. MiXCR, applied by TCRdb to the multiplex PCR reads, yields one record per CDR3 protein. The sample has around 450,000 distinct CDR3 sequences, about 15% seen once. Time point in this sample: newly diagnosed GD, antithyroid drugs for less than 3 months. There was RNA extracted from PBMCs, and the TCR library was made from it. These data were also filed under a second study, of T cells in Graves' hyperthyroidism and ophthalmopathy.

The specimen comprised peripheral blood mononuclear cells (PBMCs), sampled at new diagnosis, from a patient treated with antithyroid drugs. The receptors shown here come from a woman younger than 45 with Graves disease.

V gene TRBV27 combines with J gene TRBJ2-3, with 7 positions matching TRBD1. J was trimmed by 3 bases and V by 5 bases; bases with no gene match: 11. The CDR3 length is 16 residues. Germline V lookup: CDR1 MNHEY, CDR2 SMNVEV (reference sequence). The CDR3 loop is CASSGRGGLLTDTQYF. The CDR3 bases are TGTGCCAGCAGTGGCCGAGGGGGCCTACTAACAGATACGCAGTATTTT.

This clonotype has a count of ten or more. The genes are TRBV5-1 and TRBJ2-1; 9 nucleotides agree with TRBD2. The J segment lost 6 bases and the V segment lost 0 bases, leaving 4 bases of the junction unmatched. Germline V CDR1 and CDR2: SGHRS, YFSETQ. CDR3 size: 15 residues. CDR3 sequence reads: CASSLAGGRANEQFF. CDR3 DNA: TGCGCCAGCAGCTTGGCGGGCGGGAGGGCCAATGAGCAGTTCTTC.

About this clonotype: One end of the junction is discordant with germline, which a read error may explain. The rearrangement links TRBV12-3 or TRBV12-4 to TRBJ2-3; D might be TRBD2 (5 bases). The CDR3 sequence is 11 residues long. The CDR3 nucleotides read TGTGCCAGCAGTTTAGGGACTGCGAATTGTTTT. Protein sequence: CASSLGTANCF.

Only one count was recorded for this clonotype. The chain links TRBV11-3 to TRBJ1-1; D is perhaps TRBD1 (5 bases). This CDR3 has 14 residues. V gave up 5 bases and J gave up 4 bases, with 14 bases separating them. The germline gives CDR1 SGHNT, CDR2 YENEEA. The CDR3 spells CASSPRLGATEAFF. The CDR3 DNA reads TGTGCCAGCAGCCCGCGGTTAGGGGCCACTGAAGCTTTCTTT.

This clonotype is labeled as medium-sized. This chain connects TRBV20-1 to TRBJ2-2, with 9 bases fitting TRBD2. The length of the CDR3 is 16 residues. Losses at the gene ends were 6 bases for V and 3 bases for J; bases not matched to a gene: 11. Germline CDR1 reads DFQATT; CDR2 reads SNEGSKA (reference sequence). CDR3 sequence: CSARSPASGDTGELFF. The CDR3 bases are TGCAGTGCCCGGAGCCCGGCTAGCGGGGACACCGGGGAGCTGTTTTTT.

This clonotype was detected ten times or more. The chain is built from TRBV20-1 and TRBJ2-7; 9 nucleotides match TRBD2. Germline CDR1 is DFQATT and CDR2 is SNEGSKA (reference sequence). The CDR3 length is 12 residues. CDR3 region: CRAGGPRGEQYF. CDR3 sequence (DNA): TGCAGAGCGGGAGGCCCAAGGGGCGAGCAGTACTTC.

This clonotype was detected only a few times. The V call is TRBV5-1, the J call TRBJ2-2, with 9 bases lining up with TRBD1. Germline CDR1 is SGHRS and CDR2 is YFSETQ. V lost 0 bases, J lost 6 bases, and 12 bases stayed unmatched. The CDR3 contains 18 residues. The CDR3 is CASSLALTGGLTPGELFF. The CDR3 coding sequence is TGCGCCAGCAGCTTGGCGTTGACAGGGGGTTTAACGCCCGGGGAGCTGTTTTTT.

Many counts were recorded for this clonotype. The chain has TRBV11-2 and TRBJ2-2; tentatively, D is TRBD1 (6 bases). The CDR3 has 18 amino acids. The germline CDR1 and CDR2 sequences are SGHAT and FQNNGV. The V end lost 5 bases, the J end lost 5 bases, and 24 bases lay between the germline ends. CDR3 amino acids: CASSRTTGGVLSTGELFF. The CDR3 nucleotides are TGTGCCAGCAGCCGTACGACAGGCGGAGTTTTGTCGACCGGGGAGCTGTTTTTT.

This clonotype occurred a few times. The chain recombines TRBV27 with TRBJ2-3; tentative D call: TRBD2 (5 bases). CDR3 length: 15 residues. V was trimmed by 4 bases and J by 0 bases, leaving 11 bases between them. CDR1 MNHEY and CDR2 SMNVEV come from the germline V gene (reference sequence). The CDR3: CASSYERPSTDTQYF. DNA for the CDR3: TGTGCCAGCAGTTACGAGCGGCCTAGCACAGATACGCAGTATTTT.

The V gene is TRBV7-9, the J gene TRBJ2-7; D is uncertain. CDR1 is SEHNR, CDR2 FQNEAQ, per germline (reference sequence). The CDR3 consists of 16 residues. V was clipped by 5 bases and J by 3 bases, with 20 bases between them. The CDR3: CASSTTGPTAFYEQYF. The CDR3 coding sequence is TGTGCCAGCAGCACCACCGGGCCAACAGCATTCTACGAGCAGTACTTC. Full variable domain (missing parts from reference TRBV7-9 and TRBJ2-7): DTGVSQNPRHKITKRGQNVTFRCDPISEHNRLYWYRQTLGQGPEFLTYFQNEAQLEKSRLLSDRFSAERPKGSFSTLEIQRTEQGDSAMYLCASSTTGPTAFYEQYFGPGTRLTVT.

Regarding this clonotype: The junction and the germline gene differ at one end; a read error may be behind it. The V gene is TRBV5-4, the J gene TRBJ1-2, with unresolved D. CDR1 and CDR2 from the germline V gene are SGHNT and YYREEE (reference sequence). This CDR3 has 12 amino acids. The CDR3 region is CASSLPSEWVAF. The CDR3 nucleotides are TGTGCCAGCAGCTTGCCCTCCGAGTGGGTCGCCTTC.

This clonotype was seen ten or more times. This sequence joins TRBV2 and TRBJ2-5; tentative D call: TRBD1 (6 bases). The length of the CDR3 is 17 residues. Germline V lookup: CDR1 SNHLY, CDR2 FYNNEI. V was clipped by 5 bases and J by 4 bases, with 23 bases between them. The CDR3 region has the DNA TGTGCCAGCAGTCCTAATATAGGACAGCCCGCCGGAGAGACCCAGTACTTC. Its protein product is CASSPNIGQPAGETQYF.

The chain joins TRBV7-9 to TRBJ1-5; the D is unclear. The V gene lost 6 bases and the J gene lost 4 bases, with 7 bases spanning the gap. The CDR3 consists of 12 residues. Germline V gene lookup returns CDR1 SEHNR and CDR2 FQNEAQ (reference sequence). The CDR3 nucleotides read TGTGCCAGCAGGTTTGAAAATCAGCCCCAGCATTTT. Its protein product is CASRFENQPQHF.

Note on this clonotype: A clone one base away is much larger, so this may be a read error. V and J are TRBV20-1 and TRBJ2-1, with 8 bases lining up with TRBD2. Germline V lookup: CDR1 DFQATT, CDR2 SNEGSKA (reference sequence). This CDR3 is 15 amino acids long. The V gene end was trimmed by 6 bases and the J gene end by 2 bases; junction bases not matched to a gene: 9. The CDR3 nucleotides are TGCAGTGCCGCTCCTTGGACTAGCCCCTACAATGAGCAGTTCTTC. Protein: CSAAPWTSPYNEQFF.

This clonotype was recorded at least ten times. V is TRBV11-2 and J is TRBJ1-1, with D possibly TRBD1 on 5 matching bases. Germline CDR1 reads SGHAT; CDR2 reads FQNNGV. The V end lost 3 bases, the J end lost 3 bases, and 8 bases lay between the germline ends. This CDR3 comprises 13 residues. The CDR3 DNA is TGTGCCAGCAGCTTGCTGGGGGACACTGAAGCTTTCTTT. Its translation: CASSLLGDTEAFF.

V gene TRBV7-6 combines with J gene TRBJ2-5, with 8 positions matching TRBD1. CDR1 SGHVS and CDR2 FNYEAQ come from the germline V gene. V lost 5 bases to trimming and J lost 3 bases; unmatched junction nucleotides: 11. This CDR3 has 16 amino acids. The CDR3 sequence: CASSLRSRGREETQYF. The CDR3 DNA reads as TGTGCCAGCAGCCTTCGGAGCAGGGGGCGGGAAGAGACCCAGTACTTC.

The V and J genes are TRBV10-1 and TRBJ2-2; 8 bases match TRBD2. After removal of 3 bases from V and 6 bases from J, the junction contained 3 bases not matched to a gene. This CDR3 is 14 amino acids long. From germline, CDR1 is WNHNN and CDR2 SYGVQD (reference sequence). CDR3: CASSEAGVAGELFF. The DNA of the CDR3 is TGCGCCAGCAGTGAAGCGGGAGTAGCCGGGGAGCTGTTTTTT.

This clonotype was picked up many times. V and J are TRBV2 and TRBJ1-1; 9 bases fit TRBD1. The V gene's germline CDR1 is SNHLY and CDR2 FYNNEI. The CDR3 runs 17 residues. V dropped 5 bases and J dropped 8; count of bases not matched to a gene: 18. CDR3 in amino acids: CASSQSGLTGGMREAFF. The CDR3 nucleotides read TGTGCCAGCAGTCAGTCGGGCCTCACAGGGGGCATGCGAGAAGCTTTCTTT.

This clonotype was counted a few times. The V gene is TRBV29-1, the J gene TRBJ2-7, with 7 bases identical to TRBD1. CDR1 SQVTM and CDR2 ANQGSEA come from the germline V gene. The trim removed 3 bases at V and 5 bases at J, leaving 13 bases unmatched. The CDR3 has 15 residues. The CDR3 DNA is TGCAGCGTTGATGGGTCCGCGGAAGGGGGCGACGAGCAGTACTTC. Amino acid sequence: CSVDGSAEGGDEQYF.

In this sample, this clonotype turned up many times. The rearrangement uses TRBV18 and TRBJ2-5; D is unresolved. Germline V gives CDR1 KGHSH, CDR2 LQKENI. The CDR3 contains 13 residues. V lost 8 bases and J 2 bases, leaving 12 bases between the germline ends. Written as DNA, the CDR3 is TGTGCCAGCAGTCCAGGTTTACAAGAGACCCAGTACTTC. Protein sequence: CASSPGLQETQYF.